This T cell receptor (beta chain) was sequenced during a study of blood T cell repertoires in COVID-19. Libraries were prepared by immunoSEQ multiplex PCR; TCRdb keeps only in-frame clonotypes and omits some of them. Altogether about 260,000 clones are present, approximately 86% being singletons, with the ten largest covering roughly 4.9%. There are 17 residues in the CDR3. The germline V gene has CDR1 SGHNT and CDR2 YYREEE (reference sequence). The trim removed 4 bases at V and 1 base at J, leaving 3 bases unmatched. The clonotype was recovered from a woman in her sixties or seventies with COVID-19, enrolled during active disease. Sequencing input: peripheral blood. This chain joins TRBV5-4 and TRBJ2-3; 16 nucleotides line up with TRBD2. The CDR3, as DNA: TGTGCCAGCAGCCGGGGACTAGCGGGAGGGGGCACAGATACGCAGTATTTT. Amino acids: CASSRGLAGGGTDTQYF. Combining the CDR3 with reference TRBV5-4 and TRBJ2-3 gives the whole variable domain ETGVTQSPTHLIKTRGQQVTLRCSSQSGHNTVSWYQQALGQGPQFIFQYYREEENGRGNFPPRFSGLQFPNYSSELNVNALELDDSALYLCASSRGLAGGGTDTQYFGPGTRLTVL.